This TCR beta chain was recorded in a study of shared clonotypes between healthy human individuals. V gave up 4 bases and J gave up 5 bases; unmatched junction bases: 6. The CDR3 runs 15 residues. The germline V gene encodes CDR1 SGHNT and CDR2 YYREEE (reference sequence). The assay was immunoSEQ multiplex PCR, and TCRdb's table has in-frame clones only and misses some. The sample shows more than 850,000 clones, approximately 80% of them seen only once. The V and J genes are TRBV5-4 and TRBJ2-7, with 13 nucleotides matching TRBD2. The sequenced sample was memory CD4+ T cells from PBMCs. Subset reported: CD45RA-negative fraction. This clonotype originated in a man aged 18 to 30 in good health. Some clones in this sample may be carry-over from other donors' samples. This CDR3 is CASSLTSGRSHEQYF. The CDR3 nucleotides are TGTGCCAGCAGCCTGACTAGCGGGAGGTCCCACGAGCAGTACTTC.